This T cell receptor (beta chain) was obtained from a study of graft-versus-host responses after intestinal transplantation. The study's findings and limits: GvH clones surfaced in recipient marrow, some emerging earlier in ileum or blood.

This clone was recorded only once. Its antigen is undetermined. Assay used: immunoSEQ multiplex PCR; TCRdb lists only in-frame clones, some missing. The sample holds about 9,800 clones, about 90% seen once. The clonotype comes from a human patient who received an intestinal transplant, so some T cells may come from the graft donor. The material was PBMCs, obtained 43 to 45 days after intestinal transplant.

The CDR3 region has the DNA TGCGCCAGCAGCCAATCGTGGCAGTACGAGCAGTACTTC. Translation: CASSQSWQYEQYF. The chain combines TRBV4-1 with TRBJ2-7; D is ambiguous. This CDR3 spans 13 amino acids. CDR1 MGHRA and CDR2 YSYEKL come from the germline V gene. Trimming took off 2 bases at V and 4 bases at J, with 9 bases between the two ends.